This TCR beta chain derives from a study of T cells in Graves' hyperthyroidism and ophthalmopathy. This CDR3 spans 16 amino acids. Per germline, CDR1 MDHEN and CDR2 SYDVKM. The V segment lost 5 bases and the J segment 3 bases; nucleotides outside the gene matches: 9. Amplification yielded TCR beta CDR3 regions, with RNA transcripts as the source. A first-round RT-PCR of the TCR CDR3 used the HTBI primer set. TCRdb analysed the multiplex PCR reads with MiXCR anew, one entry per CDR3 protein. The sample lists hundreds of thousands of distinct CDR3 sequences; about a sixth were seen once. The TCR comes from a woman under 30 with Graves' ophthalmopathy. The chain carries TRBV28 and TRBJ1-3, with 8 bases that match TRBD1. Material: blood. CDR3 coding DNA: TGTGCCAGCAGTCTTGAAACAGGGGGAGGTGGAAACACCATATATTTT. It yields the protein CASSLETGGGGNTIYF.